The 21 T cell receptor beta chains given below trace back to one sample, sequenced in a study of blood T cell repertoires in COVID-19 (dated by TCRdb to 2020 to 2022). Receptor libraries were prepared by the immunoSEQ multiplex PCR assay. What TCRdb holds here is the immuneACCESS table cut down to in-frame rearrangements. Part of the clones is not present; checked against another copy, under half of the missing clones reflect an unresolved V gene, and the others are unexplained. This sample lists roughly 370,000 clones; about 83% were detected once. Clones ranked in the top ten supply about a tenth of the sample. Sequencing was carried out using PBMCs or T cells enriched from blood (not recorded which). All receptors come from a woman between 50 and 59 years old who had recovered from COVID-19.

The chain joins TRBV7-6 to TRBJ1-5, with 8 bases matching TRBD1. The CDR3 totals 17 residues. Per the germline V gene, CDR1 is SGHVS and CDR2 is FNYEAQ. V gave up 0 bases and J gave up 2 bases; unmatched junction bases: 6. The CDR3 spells CASSLARQGYGNQPQHF. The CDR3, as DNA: TGTGCCAGCAGCTTAGCGCGACAGGGGTACGGCAATCAGCCCCAGCATTTT.

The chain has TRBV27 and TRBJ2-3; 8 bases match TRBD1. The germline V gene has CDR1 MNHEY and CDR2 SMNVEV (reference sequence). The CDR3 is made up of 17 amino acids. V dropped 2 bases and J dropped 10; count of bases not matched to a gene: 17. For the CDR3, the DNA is TGTGCCAGCAGTTTACTTGCCAGGACAGGGAGCTTCGGTTCGCAGTATTTT. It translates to CASSLLARTGSFGSQYF.

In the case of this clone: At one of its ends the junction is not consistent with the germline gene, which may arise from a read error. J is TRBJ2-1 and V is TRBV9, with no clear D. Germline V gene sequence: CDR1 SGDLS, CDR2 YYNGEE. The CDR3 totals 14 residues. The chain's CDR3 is CASSVGAEPNGQFF. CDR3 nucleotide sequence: TGTGCCAGCAGCGTAGGTGCGGAACCAAATGGGCAGTTCTTC.

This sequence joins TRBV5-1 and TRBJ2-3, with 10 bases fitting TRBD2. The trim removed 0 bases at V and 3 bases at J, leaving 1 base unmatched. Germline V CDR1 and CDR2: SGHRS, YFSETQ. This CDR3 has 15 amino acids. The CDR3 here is CASSLGLAGTDTQYF. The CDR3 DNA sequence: TGCGCCAGCAGCTTGGGACTAGCGGGTACAGATACGCAGTATTTT.

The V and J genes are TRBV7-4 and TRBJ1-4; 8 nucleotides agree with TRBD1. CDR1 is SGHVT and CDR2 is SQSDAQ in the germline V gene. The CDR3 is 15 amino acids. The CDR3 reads CAGPKGQGAEEKLFF. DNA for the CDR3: TGTGCAGGACCAAAAGGGCAGGGGGCAGAGGAAAAACTGTTTTTT.

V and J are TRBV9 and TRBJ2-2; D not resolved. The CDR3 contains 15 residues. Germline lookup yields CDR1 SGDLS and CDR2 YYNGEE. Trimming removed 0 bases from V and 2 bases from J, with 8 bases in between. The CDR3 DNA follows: TGTGCCAGCAGCGTAGGGCATTCCAACACCGGGGAGCTGTTTTTT. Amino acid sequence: CASSVGHSNTGELFF.

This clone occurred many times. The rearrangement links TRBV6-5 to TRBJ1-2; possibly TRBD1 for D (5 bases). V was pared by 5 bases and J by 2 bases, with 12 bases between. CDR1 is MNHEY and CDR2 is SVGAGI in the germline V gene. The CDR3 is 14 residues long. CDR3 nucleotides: TGTGCCAGCAGTACGACAGTCGGGAACTATGGCTACACCTTC. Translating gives CASSTTVGNYGYTF.

Here the CDR3 DNA reads TGTGCCAGCAGCTCCCAGATGAAGGACAGGGGGACCCTAGGTACGCAGTATTTT. This encodes CASSSQMKDRGTLGTQYF. The chain is built from TRBV5-6 and TRBJ2-3; 10 bases are shared with TRBD1. The CDR3 is made up of 18 amino acids. V gave up 3 bases and J gave up 8 bases; unmatched junction bases: 18. Germline assignment: CDR1 SGHDT and CDR2 YYEEEE.

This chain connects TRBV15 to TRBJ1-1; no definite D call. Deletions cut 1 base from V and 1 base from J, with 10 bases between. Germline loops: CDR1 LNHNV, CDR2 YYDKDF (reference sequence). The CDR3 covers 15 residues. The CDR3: CATSRVARANTEAFF. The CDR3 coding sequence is TGTGCCACCAGCAGAGTTGCGAGAGCGAACACTGAAGCTTTCTTT.

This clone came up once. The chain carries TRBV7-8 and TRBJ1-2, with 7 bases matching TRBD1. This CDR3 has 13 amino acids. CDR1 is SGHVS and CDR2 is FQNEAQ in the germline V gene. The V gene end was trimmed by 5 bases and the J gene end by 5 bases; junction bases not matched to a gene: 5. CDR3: CASSTTGDYGYTF. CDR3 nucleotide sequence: TGTGCCAGCAGCACTACAGGGGATTATGGCTACACCTTC.

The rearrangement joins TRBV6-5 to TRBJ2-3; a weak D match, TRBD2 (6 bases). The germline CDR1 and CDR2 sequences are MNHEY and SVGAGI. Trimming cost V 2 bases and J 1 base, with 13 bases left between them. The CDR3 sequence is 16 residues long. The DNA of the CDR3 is TGTGCCAGCAGTTACGATCTACAGCGGGGCACAGATACGCAGTATTTT. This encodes CASSYDLQRGTDTQYF.

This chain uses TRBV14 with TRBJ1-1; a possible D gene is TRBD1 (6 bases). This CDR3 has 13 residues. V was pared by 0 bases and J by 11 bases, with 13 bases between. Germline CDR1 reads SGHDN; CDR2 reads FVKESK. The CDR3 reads CASSQERGGSAFF. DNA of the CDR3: TGTGCCAGCAGCCAAGAAAGGGGGGGTTCGGCTTTCTTT.

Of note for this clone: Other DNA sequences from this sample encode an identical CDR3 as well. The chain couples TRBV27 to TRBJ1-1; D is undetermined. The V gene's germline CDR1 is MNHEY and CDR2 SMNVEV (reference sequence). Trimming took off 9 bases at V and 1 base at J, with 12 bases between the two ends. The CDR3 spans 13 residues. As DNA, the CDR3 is TGTGCCAGTAGACTCCAAGGGAACACTGAAGCTTTCTTT. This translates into CASRLQGNTEAFF.

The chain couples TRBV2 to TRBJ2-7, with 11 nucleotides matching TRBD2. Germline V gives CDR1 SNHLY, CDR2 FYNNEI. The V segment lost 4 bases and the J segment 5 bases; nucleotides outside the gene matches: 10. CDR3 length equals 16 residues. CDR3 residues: CASSAGRGLAAHEQYF. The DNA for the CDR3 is TGTGCCAGCAGTGCCGGTCGGGGACTAGCGGCCCACGAGCAGTACTTC.

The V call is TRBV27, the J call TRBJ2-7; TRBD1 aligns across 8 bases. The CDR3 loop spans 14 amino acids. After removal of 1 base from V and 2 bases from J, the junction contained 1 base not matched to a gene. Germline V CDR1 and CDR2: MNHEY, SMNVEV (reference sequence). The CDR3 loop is CASSLLQGAYEQYF. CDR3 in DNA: TGTGCCAGCAGTTTATTACAGGGGGCCTACGAGCAGTACTTC.

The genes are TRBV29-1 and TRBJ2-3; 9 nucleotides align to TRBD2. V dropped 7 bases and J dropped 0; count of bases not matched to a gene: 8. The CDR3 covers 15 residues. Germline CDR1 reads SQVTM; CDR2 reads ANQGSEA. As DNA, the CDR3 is TGCAGCGCCTCACCCGCGGGGGGGAGCACAGATACGCAGTATTTT. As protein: CSASPAGGSTDTQYF.

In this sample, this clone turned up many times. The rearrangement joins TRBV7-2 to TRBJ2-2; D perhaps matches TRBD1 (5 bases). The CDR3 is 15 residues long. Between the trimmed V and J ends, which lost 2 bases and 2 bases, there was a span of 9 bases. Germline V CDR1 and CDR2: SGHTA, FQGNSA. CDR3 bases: TGTGCCAGCAGCTTATTAGGGGCTAACACCGGGGAGCTGTTTTTT. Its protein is CASSLLGANTGELFF.

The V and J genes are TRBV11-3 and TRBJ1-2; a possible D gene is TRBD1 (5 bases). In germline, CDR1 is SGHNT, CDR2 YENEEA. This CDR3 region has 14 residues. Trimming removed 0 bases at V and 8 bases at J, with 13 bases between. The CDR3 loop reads CASSLDRVVGGYTF. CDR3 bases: TGTGCCAGCAGCTTAGACAGGGTGGTTGGCGGCTACACCTTC.

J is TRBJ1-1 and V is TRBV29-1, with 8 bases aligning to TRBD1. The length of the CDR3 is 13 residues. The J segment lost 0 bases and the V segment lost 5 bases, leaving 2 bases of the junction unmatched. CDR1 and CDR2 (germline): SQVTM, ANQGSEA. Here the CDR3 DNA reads TGCAGCGTTTTGGACAGGGTGAACACTGAAGCTTTCTTT. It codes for CSVLDRVNTEAFF.

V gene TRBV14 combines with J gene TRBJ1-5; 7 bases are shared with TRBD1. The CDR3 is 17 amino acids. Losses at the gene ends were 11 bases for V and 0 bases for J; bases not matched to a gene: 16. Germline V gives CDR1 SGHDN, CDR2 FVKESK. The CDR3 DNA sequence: TGTGCCCACGCACTTCAAGGGGGCGCGGGTAGCAATCAGCCCCAGCATTTT. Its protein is CAHALQGGAGSNQPQHF.

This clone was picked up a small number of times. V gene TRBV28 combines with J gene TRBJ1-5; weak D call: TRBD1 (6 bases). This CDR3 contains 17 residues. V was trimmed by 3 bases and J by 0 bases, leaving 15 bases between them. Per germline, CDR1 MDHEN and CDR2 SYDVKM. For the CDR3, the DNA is TGTGCCAGCAGTTTGCAGGGGTGGGGGCATAGCAATCAGCCCCAGCATTTT. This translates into CASSLQGWGHSNQPQHF.